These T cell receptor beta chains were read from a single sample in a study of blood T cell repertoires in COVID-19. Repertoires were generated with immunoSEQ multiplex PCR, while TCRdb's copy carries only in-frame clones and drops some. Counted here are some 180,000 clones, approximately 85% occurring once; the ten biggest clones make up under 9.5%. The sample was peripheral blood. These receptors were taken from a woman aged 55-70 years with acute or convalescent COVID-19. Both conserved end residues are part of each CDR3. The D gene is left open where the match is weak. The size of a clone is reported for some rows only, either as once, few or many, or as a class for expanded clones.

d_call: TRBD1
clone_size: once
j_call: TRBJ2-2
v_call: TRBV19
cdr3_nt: TGTGCCAGTAGACTAGACAGGGTCGCGAACACCGGGGAGCTGTTTTTT
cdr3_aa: CASRLDRVANTGELFF

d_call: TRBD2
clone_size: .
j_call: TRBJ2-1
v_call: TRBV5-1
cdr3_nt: TGCGCCAGCAGCTTGCGGACTAGCGGGAGGGGTGAGCAGTTCTTC
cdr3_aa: CASSLRTSGRGEQFF

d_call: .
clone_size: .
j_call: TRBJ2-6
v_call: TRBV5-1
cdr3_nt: TGCGCCAGCAGCTTGGCCACAGGAAACTCTGGGGCCAACGTCCTGACTTTC
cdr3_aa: CASSLATGNSGANVLTF

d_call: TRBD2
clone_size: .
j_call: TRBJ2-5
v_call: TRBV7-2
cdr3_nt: TGTGCCAGCAGCTTTGGGACTATTCAAGAGACCCAGTACTTC
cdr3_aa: CASSFGTIQETQYF

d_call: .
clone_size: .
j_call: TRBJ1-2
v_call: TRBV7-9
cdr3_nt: TGTGCCAGCACCCCGGGCGTCGGGGGGAACTATGGCTACACCTTC
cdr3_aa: CASTPGVGGNYGYTF

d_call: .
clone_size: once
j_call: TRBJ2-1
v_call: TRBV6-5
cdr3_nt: TGTGCCAGCAGTCCGGCGGGGCTAGACAATGAGCAGTTCTTC
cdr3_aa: CASSPAGLDNEQFF

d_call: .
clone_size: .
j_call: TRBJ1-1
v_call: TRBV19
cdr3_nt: TGTGCCAGTAGTGAGGCAGCCACTGAAGCTTTCTTT
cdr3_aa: CASSEAATEAFF

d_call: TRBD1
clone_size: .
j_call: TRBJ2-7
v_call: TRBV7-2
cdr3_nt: TGTGCCAGCAGCTTAGTCTTACAGGGGGAAGACGAGCAGTACTTC
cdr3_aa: CASSLVLQGEDEQYF

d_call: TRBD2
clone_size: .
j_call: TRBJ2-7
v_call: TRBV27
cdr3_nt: TGTGCCAGCAGGCCACTAGCGTCCTACGAGCAGTACTTC
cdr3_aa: CASRPLASYEQYF

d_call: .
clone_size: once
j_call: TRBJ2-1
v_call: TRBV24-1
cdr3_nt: TGTGCCACCAGTGATCCCGGGAAACAAGAAGTCTATGAGCAGTTCTTC
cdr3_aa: CATSDPGKQEVYEQFF

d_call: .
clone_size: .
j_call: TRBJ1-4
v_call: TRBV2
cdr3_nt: TGTGCCAGCAAGTCGAGTAGAGAGGAAAAACTGTTTTTT
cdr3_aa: CASKSSREEKLFF

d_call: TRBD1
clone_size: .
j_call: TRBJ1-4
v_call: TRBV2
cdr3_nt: TGTGCCAGCAGTGAATCGGGACAGGGGGCCTGGGAAAAACTGTTTTTT
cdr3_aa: CASSESGQGAWEKLFF

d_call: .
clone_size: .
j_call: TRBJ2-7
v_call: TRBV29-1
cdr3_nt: TGCAGCGTTGAAAGCAGGGACGAGCAGTACTTC
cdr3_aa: CSVESRDEQYF

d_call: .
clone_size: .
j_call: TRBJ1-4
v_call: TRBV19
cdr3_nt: TGTGCCAGTAGTGGGACACTTACTAATGAAAAACTGTTTTTT
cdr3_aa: CASSGTLTNEKLFF

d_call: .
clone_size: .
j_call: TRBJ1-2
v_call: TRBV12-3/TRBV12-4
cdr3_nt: TGTGCCAGCAGTTTGAGGGATGGCTACACCTTC
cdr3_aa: CASSLRDGYTF

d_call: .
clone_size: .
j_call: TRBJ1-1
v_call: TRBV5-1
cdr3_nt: TGCGCCAGCAGCTGGAACAGGGATTCACACATGAACACTGAAGCTTTCTTT
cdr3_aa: CASSWNRDSHMNTEAFF

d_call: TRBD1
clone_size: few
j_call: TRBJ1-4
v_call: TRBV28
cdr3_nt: TGTGCCAGCAGTCGAACCGGACAGGGACCTAATGAAAAACTGTTTTTT
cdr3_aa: CASSRTGQGPNEKLFF

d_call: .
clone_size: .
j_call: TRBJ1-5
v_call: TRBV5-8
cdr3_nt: TGTGCCAGCGGGGGCGGTGAGAGCAATCAGCCCCAGCATTTT
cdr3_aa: CASGGGESNQPQHF

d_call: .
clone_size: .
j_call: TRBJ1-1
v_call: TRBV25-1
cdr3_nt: TGTGCCAGCAGTGAATTGGGGCCAGGTGAAGCTTTCTTT
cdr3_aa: CASSELGPGEAFF

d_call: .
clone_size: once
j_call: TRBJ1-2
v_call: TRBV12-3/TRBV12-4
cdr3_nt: TGTGCCAGCAGCCCAACAGAGATCTATGGCTACACCTTC
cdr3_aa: CASSPTEIYGYTF

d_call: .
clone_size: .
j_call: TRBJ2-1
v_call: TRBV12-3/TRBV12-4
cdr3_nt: TGTGCCAGCAGTATCTCCTCCTACAATGAGCAGTTCTTC
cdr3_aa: CASSISSYNEQFF

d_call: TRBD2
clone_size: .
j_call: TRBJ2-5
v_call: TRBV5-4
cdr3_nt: TGTGCCAGCAGCTTGGGGGGGACTAGCGGGAGAAAGACCCAGTACTTC
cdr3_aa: CASSLGGTSGRKTQYF

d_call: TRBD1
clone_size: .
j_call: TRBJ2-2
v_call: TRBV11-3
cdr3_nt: TGTGCCAGCAGCCCCATGGGACAGTCGAACACCGGGGAGCTGTTTTTT
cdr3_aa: CASSPMGQSNTGELFF

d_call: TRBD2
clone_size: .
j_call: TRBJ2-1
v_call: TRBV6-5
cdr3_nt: TGTGCCAGCACCGGGACTAGGGTATACAATGAGCAGTTCTTC
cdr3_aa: CASTGTRVYNEQFF

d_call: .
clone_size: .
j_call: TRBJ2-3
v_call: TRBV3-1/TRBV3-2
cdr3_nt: TGTGCCAGCAGCCAAGGGGGACCGACTAGAGTAGATACGCAGTATTTT
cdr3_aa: CASSQGGPTRVDTQYF

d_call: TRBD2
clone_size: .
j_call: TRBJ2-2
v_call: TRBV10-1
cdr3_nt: TGCGCCAGCAGTAAAGTAGCGGGGGGGACCGGGGAGCTGTTTTTT
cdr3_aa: CASSKVAGGTGELFF

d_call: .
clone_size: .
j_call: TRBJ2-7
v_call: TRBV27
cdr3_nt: TGTGCCAGCAGCCAGGGGAGGGCTGACTACGAGCAGTACTTC
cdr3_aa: CASSQGRADYEQYF

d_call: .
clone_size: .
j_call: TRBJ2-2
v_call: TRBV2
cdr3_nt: TGTGCCAGCAGTGACTTACGGGGGAACGGGGAGCTGTTTTTT
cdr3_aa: CASSDLRGNGELFF

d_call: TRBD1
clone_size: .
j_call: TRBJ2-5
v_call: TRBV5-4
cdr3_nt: TGTGCCAGCAGCCAACAGGGGTCTCAAGAGACCCAGTACTTC
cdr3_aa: CASSQQGSQETQYF

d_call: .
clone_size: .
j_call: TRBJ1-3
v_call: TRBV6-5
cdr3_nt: TGTGCCAGCACCGAAACAGGGCGCGAAAACACCATATATTTT
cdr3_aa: CASTETGRENTIYF

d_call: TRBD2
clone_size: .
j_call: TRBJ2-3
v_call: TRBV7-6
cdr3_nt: TGTGCCAGCAGCCCGTTAGCGGGAGGGAGCACAGATACGCAGTATTTT
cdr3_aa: CASSPLAGGSTDTQYF